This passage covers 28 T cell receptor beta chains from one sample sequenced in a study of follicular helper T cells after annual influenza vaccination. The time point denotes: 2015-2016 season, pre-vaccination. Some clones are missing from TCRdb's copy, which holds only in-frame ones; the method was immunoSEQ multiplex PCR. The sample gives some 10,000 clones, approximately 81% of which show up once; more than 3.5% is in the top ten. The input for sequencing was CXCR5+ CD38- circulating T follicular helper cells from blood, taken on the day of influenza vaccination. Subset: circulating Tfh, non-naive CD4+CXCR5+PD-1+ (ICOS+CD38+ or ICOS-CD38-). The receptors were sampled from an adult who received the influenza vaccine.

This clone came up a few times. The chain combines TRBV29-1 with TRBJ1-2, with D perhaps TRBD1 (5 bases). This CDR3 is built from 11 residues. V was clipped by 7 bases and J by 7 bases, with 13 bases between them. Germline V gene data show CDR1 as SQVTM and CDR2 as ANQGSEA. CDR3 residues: CSAVDQGGYTF. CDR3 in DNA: TGCAGCGCCGTGGACCAGGGTGGCTACACCTTC.

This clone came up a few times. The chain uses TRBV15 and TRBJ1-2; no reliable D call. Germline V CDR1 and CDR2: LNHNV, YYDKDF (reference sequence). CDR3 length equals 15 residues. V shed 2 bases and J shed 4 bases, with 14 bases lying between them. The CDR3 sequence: CATSRPSTSLYGYTF. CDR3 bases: TGTGCCACCAGCAGACCTTCGACCTCACTCTATGGCTACACCTTC.

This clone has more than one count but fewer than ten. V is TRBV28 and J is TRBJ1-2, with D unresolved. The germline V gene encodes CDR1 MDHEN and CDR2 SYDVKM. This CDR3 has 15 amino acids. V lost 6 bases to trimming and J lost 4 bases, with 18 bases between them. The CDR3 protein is CASSPPRTAIYGYTF. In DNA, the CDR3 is TGTGCCAGCAGCCCACCAAGGACCGCAATCTATGGCTACACCTTC.

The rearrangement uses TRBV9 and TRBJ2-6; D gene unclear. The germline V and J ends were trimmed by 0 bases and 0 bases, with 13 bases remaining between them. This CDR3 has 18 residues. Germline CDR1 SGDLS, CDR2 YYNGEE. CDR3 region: CASSVDPQLTSGANVLTF. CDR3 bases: TGTGCCAGCAGCGTAGACCCACAGCTGACCTCTGGGGCCAACGTCCTGACTTTC.

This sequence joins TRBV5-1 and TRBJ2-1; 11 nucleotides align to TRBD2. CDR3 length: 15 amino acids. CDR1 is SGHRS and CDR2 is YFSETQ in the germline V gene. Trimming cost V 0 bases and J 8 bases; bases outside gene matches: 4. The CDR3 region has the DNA TGCGCCAGCAGCTTGGAAGCTAGCGGGAGGTATGAGCAGTTCTTC. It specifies CASSLEASGRYEQFF.

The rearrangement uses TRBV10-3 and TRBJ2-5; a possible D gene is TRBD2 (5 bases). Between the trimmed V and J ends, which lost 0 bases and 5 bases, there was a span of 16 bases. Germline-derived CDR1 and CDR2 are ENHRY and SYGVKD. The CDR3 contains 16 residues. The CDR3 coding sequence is TGTGCCATCAGTGAGTCGAAAACGGAGGAGGAGGAGACCCAGTACTTC. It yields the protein CAISESKTEEEETQYF.

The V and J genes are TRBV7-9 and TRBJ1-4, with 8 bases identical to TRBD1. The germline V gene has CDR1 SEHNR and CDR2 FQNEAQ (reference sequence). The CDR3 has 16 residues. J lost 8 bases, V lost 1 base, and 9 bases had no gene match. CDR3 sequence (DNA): TGTGCCAGCAGCTTAGGGGACAGGTTGGGCTTCGAAAAACTGTTTTTT. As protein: CASSLGDRLGFEKLFF. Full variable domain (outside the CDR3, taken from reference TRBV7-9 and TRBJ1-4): DTGVSQNPRHKITKRGQNVTFRCDPISEHNRLYWYRQTLGQGPEFLTYFQNEAQLEKSRLLSDRFSAERPKGSFSTLEIQRTEQGDSAMYLCASSLGDRLGFEKLFFGSGTQLSVL.

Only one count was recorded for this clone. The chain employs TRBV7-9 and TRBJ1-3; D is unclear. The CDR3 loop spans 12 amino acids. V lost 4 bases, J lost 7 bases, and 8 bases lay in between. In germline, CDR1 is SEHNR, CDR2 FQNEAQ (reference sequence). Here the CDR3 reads CASSWEGNTIYF. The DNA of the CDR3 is TGTGCCAGCAGCTGGGAGGGTAACACCATATATTTT.

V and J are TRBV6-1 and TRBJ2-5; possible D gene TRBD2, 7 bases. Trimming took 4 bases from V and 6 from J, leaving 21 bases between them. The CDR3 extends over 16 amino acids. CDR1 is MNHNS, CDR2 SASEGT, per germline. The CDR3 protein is CASSAGTREGEKTQYF. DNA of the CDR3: TGTGCCAGCAGTGCTGGGACAAGGGAGGGGGAAAAGACCCAGTACTTC.

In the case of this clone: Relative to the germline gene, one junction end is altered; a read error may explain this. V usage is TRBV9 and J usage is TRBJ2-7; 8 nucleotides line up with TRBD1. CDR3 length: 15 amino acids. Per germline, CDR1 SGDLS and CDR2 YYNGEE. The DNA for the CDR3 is TGTGCCAGCAGCGTGACAGGGGTCCCCTCCGACGAGCAGTACTTC. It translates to CASSVTGVPSDEQYF. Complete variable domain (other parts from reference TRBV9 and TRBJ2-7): DSGVTQTPKHLITATGQRVTLRCSPRSGDLSVYWYQQSLDQGLQFLIQYYNGEERAKGNILERFSAQQFPDLHSELNLSSLELGDSALYFCASSVTGVPSDEQYFGPGTRLTVT.

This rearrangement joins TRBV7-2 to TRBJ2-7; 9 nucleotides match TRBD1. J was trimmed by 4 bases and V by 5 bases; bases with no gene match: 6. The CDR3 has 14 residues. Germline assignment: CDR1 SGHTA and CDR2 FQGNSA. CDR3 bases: TGTGCCAGCAGCCCGGACAGGGGAGTATACGAGCAGTACTTC. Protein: CASSPDRGVYEQYF.

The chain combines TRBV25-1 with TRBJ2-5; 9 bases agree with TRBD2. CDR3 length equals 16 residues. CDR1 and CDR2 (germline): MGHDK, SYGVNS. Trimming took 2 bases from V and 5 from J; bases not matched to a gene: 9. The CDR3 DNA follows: TGTGCCAGCAGTGAAAATCTAGCGGGGAGGGGTGAGACCCAGTACTTC. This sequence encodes CASSENLAGRGETQYF.

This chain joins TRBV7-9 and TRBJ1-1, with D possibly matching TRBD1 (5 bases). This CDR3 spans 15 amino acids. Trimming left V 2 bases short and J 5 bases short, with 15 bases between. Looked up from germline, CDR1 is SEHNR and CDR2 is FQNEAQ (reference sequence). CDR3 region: CASSLFPSKGTEAFF. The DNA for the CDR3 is TGTGCCAGCAGCTTATTTCCTTCGAAGGGGACTGAAGCTTTCTTT.

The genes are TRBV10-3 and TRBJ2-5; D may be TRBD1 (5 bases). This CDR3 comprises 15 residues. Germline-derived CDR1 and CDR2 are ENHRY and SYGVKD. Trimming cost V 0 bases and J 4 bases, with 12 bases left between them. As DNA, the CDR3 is TGTGCCATCAGTGAGTCGATGCAGGGTAGAGAGACCCAGTACTTC. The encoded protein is CAISESMQGRETQYF.

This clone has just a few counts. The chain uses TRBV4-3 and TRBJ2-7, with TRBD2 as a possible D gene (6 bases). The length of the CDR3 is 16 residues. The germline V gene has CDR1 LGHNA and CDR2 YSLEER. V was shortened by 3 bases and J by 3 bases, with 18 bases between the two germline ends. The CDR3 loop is CASSQRLFPGDYEQYF. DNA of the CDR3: TGCGCCAGCAGCCAGCGGTTATTCCCGGGAGACTACGAGCAGTACTTC.

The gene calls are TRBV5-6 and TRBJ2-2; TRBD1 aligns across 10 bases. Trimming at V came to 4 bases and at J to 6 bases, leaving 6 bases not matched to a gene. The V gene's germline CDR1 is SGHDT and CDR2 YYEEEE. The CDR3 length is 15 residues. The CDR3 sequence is CASSRRGQGPGELFF. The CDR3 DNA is TGTGCCAGCAGCAGGCGGGGACAGGGGCCCGGGGAGCTGTTTTTT.

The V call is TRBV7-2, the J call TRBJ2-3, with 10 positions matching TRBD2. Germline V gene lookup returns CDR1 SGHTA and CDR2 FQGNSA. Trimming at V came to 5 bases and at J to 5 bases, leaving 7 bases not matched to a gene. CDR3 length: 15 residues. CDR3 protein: CASSTSGRGGDTQYF. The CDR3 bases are TGTGCCAGCAGCACCAGCGGGAGGGGAGGAGATACGCAGTATTTT.

The CDR3 region is CASSPQGTGNTEAFF. CDR3 nucleotides: TGCGCCAGCAGCCCGCAAGGGACAGGGAACACTGAAGCTTTCTTT. This chain links TRBV4-3 with TRBJ1-1; 8 bases are shared with TRBD1. This CDR3 has 15 amino acids. Germline V gene data show CDR1 as LGHNA and CDR2 as YSLEER. V was clipped by 4 bases and J by 1 base; unmatched bases: 5.

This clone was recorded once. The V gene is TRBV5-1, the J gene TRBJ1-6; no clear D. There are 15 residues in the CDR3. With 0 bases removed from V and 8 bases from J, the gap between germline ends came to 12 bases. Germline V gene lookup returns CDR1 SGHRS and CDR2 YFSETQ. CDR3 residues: CASSLEPRKDSPLHF. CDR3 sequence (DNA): TGCGCCAGCAGCTTGGAACCGCGAAAGGATTCACCCCTCCACTTT.

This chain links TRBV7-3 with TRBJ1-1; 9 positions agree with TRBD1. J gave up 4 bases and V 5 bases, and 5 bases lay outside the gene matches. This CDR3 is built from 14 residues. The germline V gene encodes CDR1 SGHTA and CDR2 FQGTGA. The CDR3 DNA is TGTGCCAGCAGCCCACAGGGGGCTTTCACTGAAGCTTTCTTT. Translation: CASSPQGAFTEAFF.

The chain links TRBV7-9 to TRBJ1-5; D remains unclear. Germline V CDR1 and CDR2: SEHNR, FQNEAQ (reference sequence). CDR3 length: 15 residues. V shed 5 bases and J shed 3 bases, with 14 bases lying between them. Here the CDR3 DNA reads TGTGCCAGCAGCGCGGACGGACGGGACAATCAGCCCCAGCATTTT. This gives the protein CASSADGRDNQPQHF.

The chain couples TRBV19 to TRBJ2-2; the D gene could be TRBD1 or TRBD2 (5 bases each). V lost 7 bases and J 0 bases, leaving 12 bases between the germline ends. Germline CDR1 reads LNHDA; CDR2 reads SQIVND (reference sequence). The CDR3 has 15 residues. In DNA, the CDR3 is TGTGCCAGTAAGGTGCAGGGAGCGAACACCGGGGAGCTGTTTTTT. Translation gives CASKVQGANTGELFF.

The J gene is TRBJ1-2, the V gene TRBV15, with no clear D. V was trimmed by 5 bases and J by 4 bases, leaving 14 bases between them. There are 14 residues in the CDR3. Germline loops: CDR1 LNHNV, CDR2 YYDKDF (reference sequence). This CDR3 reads CATSVTLDAYGYTF. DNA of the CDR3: TGTGCCACCAGCGTTACACTCGACGCCTATGGCTACACCTTC.

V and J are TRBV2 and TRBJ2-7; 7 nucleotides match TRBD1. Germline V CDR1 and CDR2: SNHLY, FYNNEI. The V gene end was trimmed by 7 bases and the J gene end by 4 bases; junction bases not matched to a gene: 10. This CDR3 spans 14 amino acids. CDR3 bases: TGTGCCAGCATGAGGGACAGAGACTCATACGAGCAGTACTTC. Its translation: CASMRDRDSYEQYF.

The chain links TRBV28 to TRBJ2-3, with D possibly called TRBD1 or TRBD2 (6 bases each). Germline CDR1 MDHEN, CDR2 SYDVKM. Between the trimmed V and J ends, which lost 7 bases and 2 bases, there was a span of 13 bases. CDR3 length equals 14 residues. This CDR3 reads CASIRGGNTDTQYF. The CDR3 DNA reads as TGTGCCAGCATTAGAGGGGGGAACACAGATACGCAGTATTTT. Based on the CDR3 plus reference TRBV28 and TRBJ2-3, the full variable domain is DVKVTQSSRYLVKRTGEKVFLECVQDMDHENMFWYRQDPGLGLRLIYFSYDVKMKEKGDIPEGYSVSREKKERFSLILESASTNQTSMYLCASIRGGNTDTQYFGPGTRLTVL.

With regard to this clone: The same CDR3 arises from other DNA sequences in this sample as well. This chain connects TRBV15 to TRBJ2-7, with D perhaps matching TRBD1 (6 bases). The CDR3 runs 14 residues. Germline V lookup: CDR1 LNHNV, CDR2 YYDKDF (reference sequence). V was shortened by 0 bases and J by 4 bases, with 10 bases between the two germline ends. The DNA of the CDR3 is TGTGCCACCAGCAGAGACAGGGGATTGTACGAGCAGTACTTC. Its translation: CATSRDRGLYEQYF.

The CDR3 reads CASSPRATSASGANVLTF. CDR3 DNA sequence: TGTGCCAGCTCACCCCGGGCTACATCTGCCTCTGGGGCCAACGTCCTGACTTTC. This chain connects TRBV18 to TRBJ2-6; no firm D call. Trimming left V 3 bases short and J 0 bases short, with 15 bases between. This CDR3 contains 18 residues. CDR1 is KGHSH, CDR2 LQKENI, per germline.

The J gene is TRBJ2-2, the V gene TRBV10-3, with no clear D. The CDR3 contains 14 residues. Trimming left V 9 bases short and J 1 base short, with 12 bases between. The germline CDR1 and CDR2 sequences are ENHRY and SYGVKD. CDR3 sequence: CAIRDQQNTGELFF. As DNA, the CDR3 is TGTGCCATAAGAGATCAGCAGAACACCGGGGAGCTGTTTTTT.